What follows are 17 T cell receptor beta chains derived from one specimen sequenced in a study of control samples from healthy donors and cancer patients (dated by TCRdb to about 2020). The library came from the immunoSEQ multiplex PCR assay. Drawn from immuneACCESS, this table holds only the in-frame rearrangements with V and J called that TCRdb kept. Clones are partly lost; checked studies trace under half to an unresolved V gene and leave the rest unexplained. The sample table contains some 37,000 clones; only one count was recorded for 80% to 95% of them. Around 4% of the sample belongs to the ten largest clones. The specimen sequenced was blood. The source is a woman aged 50 to 65 in good health.

This sequence joins TRBV9 and TRBJ2-2; the D gene is possibly TRBD2 (6 bases). Germline assignment: CDR1 SGDLS and CDR2 YYNGEE. V was pared by 2 bases and J by 1 base, with 9 bases between. The CDR3 length is 15 residues. Written as DNA, the CDR3 is TGTGCCAGCAGCGTGGGACTGGAGAACACCGGGGAGCTGTTTTTT. Protein: CASSVGLENTGELFF.

The chain uses TRBV14 and TRBJ2-3; D tentatively fits TRBD1 or TRBD2 (5 bases each). The CDR3 has 14 residues. Trimming left V 4 bases short and J 8 bases short, with 16 bases between. From germline, CDR1 is SGHDN and CDR2 FVKESK. The chain's CDR3 is CASSRGNRRGTQYF. The CDR3 nucleotides are TGTGCCAGCAGCCGGGGGAATCGCCGAGGTACGCAGTATTTT.

V gene TRBV6-1 combines with J gene TRBJ2-7; D unclear. Trimming removed 3 bases from V and 3 bases from J, with 9 bases in between. The CDR3 has 13 amino acids. Germline CDR1 and CDR2: MNHNS and SASEGT. The DNA for the CDR3 is TGTGCCAGCAGTGACCGGTCTCTCTACGAGCAGTACTTC. Its translation: CASSDRSLYEQYF.

This clone occurred once. J is TRBJ2-5 and V is TRBV4-1, with D unclear. Trimming stripped 3 bases from V and 5 bases from J, with 10 bases between. CDR3 length: 13 amino acids. Germline CDR1 MGHRA, CDR2 YSYEKL. This chain's CDR3 is CASSQWRGETQYF. Written as DNA, the CDR3 is TGCGCCAGCAGCCAGTGGCGTGGCGAGACCCAGTACTTC.

This clone was picked up a small number of times. Different DNA sequences within this sample yield the same CDR3. The V and J genes are TRBV6-1 and TRBJ1-2, with D perhaps TRBD1 (5 bases). The germline V and J ends were trimmed by 2 bases and 7 bases, with 11 bases remaining between them. Germline-derived CDR1 and CDR2 are MNHNS and SASEGT. The CDR3 is made up of 13 amino acids. The CDR3 DNA is TGTGCCAGCAGTGAAAGAGGGGCGGGTGGCTACACCTTC. This translates into CASSERGAGGYTF.

The chain has TRBV7-2 and TRBJ2-7; D ambiguous. With 7 bases removed from V and 5 bases from J, the gap between germline ends came to 18 bases. Germline V gene lookup returns CDR1 SGHTA and CDR2 FQGNSA. This CDR3 contains 14 residues. The CDR3 region is CASTQSGPENEQYF. The CDR3 nucleotides are TGTGCCAGCACCCAGTCCGGGCCCGAAAACGAGCAGTACTTC.

The CDR3 nucleotides are TGCGCCAGCAGCTTGGATAGCGGGGGGCCCTCCTACAATGAGCAGTTCTTC. Translating it yields CASSLDSGGPSYNEQFF. The chain employs TRBV5-1 and TRBJ2-1; 10 bases map to TRBD2. The J segment lost 0 bases and the V segment lost 0 bases, leaving 3 bases of the junction unmatched. CDR1 is SGHRS and CDR2 is YFSETQ in the germline V gene. The CDR3 consists of 17 residues.

V is TRBV5-8 and J is TRBJ1-1; D is undetermined. This CDR3 contains 14 residues. V lost 4 bases and J lost 1, with 11 bases in between. Germline V gene sequence: CDR1 SGHTS, CDR2 YDEGEE. CDR3 amino acids: CASSHSVKNTEAFF. CDR3 sequence (DNA): TGTGCCAGCAGCCATAGTGTAAAGAACACTGAAGCTTTCTTT.

V usage is TRBV18 and J usage is TRBJ1-5, with D maybe TRBD1 (5 bases). V gave up 3 bases and J gave up 2 bases, with 14 bases separating them. Germline assignment: CDR1 KGHSH and CDR2 LQKENI. The CDR3 covers 16 residues. The CDR3 here is CASSPLGDGGNQPQHF. The CDR3 DNA reads TGTGCCAGCTCACCTCTAGGGGACGGTGGCAATCAGCCCCAGCATTTT.

CDR3 protein: CASRGTSSGANVLTF. CDR3 nucleotides: TGTGCCAGTCGGGGGACTAGCTCTGGGGCCAACGTCCTGACTTTC. V is TRBV27 and J is TRBJ2-6, with 8 bases that match TRBD2. Germline V gene sequence: CDR1 MNHEY, CDR2 SMNVEV (reference sequence). V was clipped by 9 bases and J by 0 bases; unmatched bases: 4. The CDR3 is 15 amino acids.

V and J are TRBV20-1 and TRBJ1-5; no reliable D call. This CDR3 has 15 amino acids. V lost 3 bases and J lost 6, with 18 bases in between. The germline V gene has CDR1 DFQATT and CDR2 SNEGSKA (reference sequence). CDR3 protein: CSASRPGIVSQPQHF. The CDR3 DNA reads TGCAGTGCTAGTCGCCCGGGGATTGTCAGTCAGCCCCAGCATTTT.

The rearrangement uses TRBV5-5 and TRBJ1-6; D remains unclear. The germline CDR1 and CDR2 sequences are SGHKS and YYEKEE (reference sequence). The CDR3 covers 16 residues. V was cut by 2 bases and J by 10 bases, with 19 bases left in between. This CDR3 is CASSFYAQSGNSPLHF. The CDR3 DNA follows: TGTGCCAGCAGCTTTTATGCTCAATCGGGTAACTCACCCCTCCACTTT.

This rearrangement joins TRBV6-5 to TRBJ1-2, with D perhaps TRBD1 (5 bases). Germline V gene lookup returns CDR1 MNHEY and CDR2 SVGAGI. Trimming took off 4 bases at V and 4 bases at J, with 7 bases between the two ends. The length of the CDR3 is 12 residues. CDR3 bases: TGTGCCAGCAGTTTCGGGGGCTATGGCTACACCTTC. Encoded protein: CASSFGGYGYTF.

This chain connects TRBV9 to TRBJ2-2; 9 bases line up with TRBD1. CDR3 length equals 14 residues. V dropped 7 bases and J dropped 3; count of bases not matched to a gene: 4. Germline CDR1 and CDR2: SGDLS and YYNGEE. This chain's CDR3 is CASGWTGDTGELFF. In DNA, the CDR3 is TGTGCCAGCGGTTGGACAGGGGACACCGGGGAGCTGTTTTTT.

V usage is TRBV2 and J usage is TRBJ2-1, with 8 positions matching TRBD1. Germline V CDR1 and CDR2: SNHLY, FYNNEI. This CDR3 has 15 amino acids. The trim removed 6 bases at V and 0 bases at J, leaving 4 bases unmatched. CDR3 in amino acids: CASSVDRVSYNEQFF. The CDR3 nucleotides read TGTGCCAGCAGCGTGGACAGGGTCTCCTACAATGAGCAGTTCTTC.

V and J are TRBV14 and TRBJ2-1; D possibly corresponds to TRBD2 (6 bases). The V gene's germline CDR1 is SGHDN and CDR2 FVKESK. This CDR3 has 16 residues. The V and J ends lost 3 bases and 1 base respectively, with 13 bases between them. CDR3 in DNA: TGTGCCAGCAGCCAGCTGGGCGGGGTGTCCTACAATGAGCAGTTCTTC. This encodes CASSQLGGVSYNEQFF.

V usage is TRBV28 and J usage is TRBJ1-2; 8 bases map to TRBD1. Germline CDR1 MDHEN, CDR2 SYDVKM. The CDR3 has 15 residues. Trimming took 2 bases from V and 14 from J; bases not matched to a gene: 16. DNA of the CDR3: TGTGCCAGCAGTTTACCACTGCCTCGACAGGGGAGCGGTACCTTC. This encodes CASSLPLPRQGSGTF.